The 32 T cell receptor beta chains given below trace back to one sample, sequenced in a study of CD8+ T cells in alopecia areata. Sequencing used cDNA as its template, made by extracting RNA and reverse transcribing it. Measured with immunoSEQ multiplex PCR; TCRdb has only the in-frame clones, and not every one. The repertoire holds 150,000 to 200,000 clones, with roughly 60% as singletons. Treatment reported: oral pan-JAK inhibitor, 5-10 mg twice daily. This sample comprised CD4+ T cells sorted from blood, obtained at week 24, from a patient treated with tofacitinib. The receptor set was obtained from a human donor with alopecia areata.

The chain couples TRBV9 to TRBJ2-2; 7 bases are a match to TRBD1. Germline lookup yields CDR1 SGDLS and CDR2 YYNGEE. Germline trimming cut 3 bases from V and 8 bases from J; bases unmatched to any gene: 10. This CDR3 is built from 15 residues. Here the CDR3 reads CASSARTGERGELFF. CDR3 nucleotides: TGTGCCAGCAGCGCCAGGACAGGCGAACGGGGGGAGCTGTTTTTT. Combining the CDR3 with reference TRBV9 and TRBJ2-2 gives the whole variable domain DSGVTQTPKHLITATGQRVTLRCSPRSGDLSVYWYQQSLDQGLQFLIQYYNGEERAKGNILERFSAQQFPDLHSELNLSSLELGDSALYFCASSARTGERGELFFGEGSRLTVL.

The CDR3 DNA follows: TGTGCCAGCAGTGAAAGGGCCGTTCTTTACACCGGGGAGCTGTTTTTT. Encoded protein: CASSERAVLYTGELFF. This chain links TRBV2 with TRBJ2-2; no reliable D call. Germline CDR1 and CDR2: SNHLY and FYNNEI. CDR3 length: 16 amino acids. V shed 2 bases and J shed 3 bases, with 13 bases lying between them.

The rearrangement joins TRBV15 to TRBJ2-3; D perhaps matches TRBD2 (5 bases). V dropped 0 bases and J dropped 6 bases, with 7 bases sitting between them. CDR3 length: 13 residues. CDR1 and CDR2 from the germline V gene are LNHNV and YYDKDF (reference sequence). In DNA, the CDR3 is TGTGCCACCAGCAGAGATAGGAGGGATACGCAGTATTTT. Translated: CATSRDRRDTQYF.

The chain employs TRBV30 and TRBJ1-2; 8 bases match TRBD1. Looked up from germline, CDR1 is GTSNPN and CDR2 is SVGIG (reference sequence). The CDR3 covers 15 residues. The trim removed 0 bases at V and 8 bases at J, leaving 11 bases unmatched. CDR3 region: CAWSVKAGGAQGYTF. The CDR3 DNA sequence: TGTGCCTGGAGTGTAAAGGCAGGGGGCGCTCAGGGCTACACCTTC.

This clone showed up just once. The genes are TRBV29-1 and TRBJ2-7, with unresolved D. CDR3 length: 13 amino acids. Germline CDR1 and CDR2: SQVTM and ANQGSEA. V was trimmed by 0 bases and J by 2 bases, leaving 8 bases between them. CDR3 bases: TGCAGCGTTGAAGATAAGCAGACCTACGAGCAGTACTTC. Its protein is CSVEDKQTYEQYF.

V and J are TRBV2 and TRBJ2-3; the D is unclear. Germline V CDR1 and CDR2: SNHLY, FYNNEI. The CDR3 contains 14 residues. Trimming stripped 7 bases from V and 2 bases from J, with 13 bases between. The CDR3 reads CASNEGPHTDTQYF. The CDR3, as DNA: TGTGCCAGCAACGAAGGACCGCACACAGATACGCAGTATTTT. Supplemented by reference TRBV2 and TRBJ2-3, the full variable domain reads EPEVTQTPSHQVTQMGQEVILRCVPISNHLYFYWYRQILGQKVEFLVSFYNNEISEKSEIFDDQFSVERPDGSNFTLKIRSTKLEDSAMYFCASNEGPHTDTQYFGPGTRLTVL.

The chain links TRBV30 to TRBJ1-2, with D unresolved. The CDR3 consists of 14 residues. Trimming took 1 base from V and 1 from J, leaving 10 bases between them. Germline V gene data show CDR1 as GTSNPN and CDR2 as SVGIG (reference sequence). The CDR3 nucleotides read TGTGCCTGGAGTGCAATCGGATTTAACTATGGCTACACCTTC. Amino acid sequence: CAWSAIGFNYGYTF.

The chain uses TRBV7-2 and TRBJ1-2; D unclear. From germline, CDR1 is SGHTA and CDR2 FQGNSA. The CDR3 sequence is 12 residues long. The germline V and J ends were trimmed by 2 bases and 5 bases, with 6 bases remaining between them. The CDR3 nucleotides read TGTGCCAGCAGCTTAAAGGGTTATGGCTACACCTTC. Encoded protein: CASSLKGYGYTF.

This chain links TRBV7-2 with TRBJ2-7, with a possible D match to TRBD1 (6 bases). The V gene lost 0 bases and the J gene lost 4 bases, with 16 bases spanning the gap. Germline V CDR1 and CDR2: SGHTA, FQGNSA. CDR3 length: 16 amino acids. This CDR3 is CASSLARRQAIYEQYF. CDR3 nucleotides: TGTGCCAGCAGCTTAGCGCGGAGACAGGCGATTTACGAGCAGTACTTC.

The V and J genes are TRBV5-6 and TRBJ1-6; the D gene is possibly TRBD1 (6 bases). The V end lost 3 bases, the J end lost 10 bases, and 11 bases lay between the germline ends. The CDR3 sequence is 13 residues long. Germline-derived CDR1 and CDR2 are SGHDT and YYEEEE. The CDR3 coding sequence is TGTGCCAGCAGCTCTCTGACAGGATCACCCCTCCACTTT. Its translation: CASSSLTGSPLHF.

This clone was detected a few times. The chain uses TRBV29-1 and TRBJ1-2; D unresolved. Trimming removed 4 bases from V and 4 bases from J, with 10 bases in between. CDR3 length: 12 amino acids. The germline V gene has CDR1 SQVTM and CDR2 ANQGSEA. This chain's CDR3 is CSVGEGGYGYTF. CDR3 coding DNA: TGCAGCGTTGGGGAGGGAGGCTATGGCTACACCTTC. Full variable domain (rest looked up from reference TRBV29-1 and TRBJ1-2): SAVISQKPSRDICQRGTSLTIQCQVDSQVTMMFWYRQQPGQSLTLIATANQGSEATYESGFVIDKFPISRPNLTFSTLTVSNMSPEDSSIYLCSVGEGGYGYTFGSGTRLTVV.

The gene calls are TRBV2 and TRBJ1-2; TRBD1 matches 9 bases. J lost 5 bases, V lost 6 bases, and 10 bases had no gene match. This CDR3 contains 15 residues. The germline V gene encodes CDR1 SNHLY and CDR2 FYNNEI. The CDR3 DNA reads TGTGCCAGCAGAGGAGACGGGACAGGGAATTATGGCTACACCTTC. Translated: CASRGDGTGNYGYTF.

This chain uses TRBV29-1 with TRBJ2-7; 9 bases map to TRBD2. Germline V gene data show CDR1 as SQVTM and CDR2 as ANQGSEA. This CDR3 has 13 amino acids. The V segment lost 6 bases and the J segment 12 bases; nucleotides outside the gene matches: 15. DNA of the CDR3: TGCAGCGTCCAAGAGTCACTAGCGGGTCCCGGGTACTTC. This sequence encodes CSVQESLAGPGYF.

The V and J genes are TRBV4-2 and TRBJ1-1; D uncertain. This CDR3 has 14 residues. Trimming cost V 7 bases and J 1 base, with 13 bases left between them. Germline CDR1 LGHNA, CDR2 YNFKEQ. The chain's CDR3 is CASTLRDRNTEAFF. The DNA for the CDR3 is TGTGCCAGCACCCTCCGGGATCGGAACACTGAAGCTTTCTTT.

V gene TRBV5-8 combines with J gene TRBJ2-1; D is uncertain. V was pared by 0 bases and J by 2 bases, with 9 bases between. The CDR3 consists of 15 residues. Germline CDR1 and CDR2: SGHTS and YDEGEE. CDR3 residues: CASSLGGSPYNEQFF. The CDR3 region has the DNA TGTGCCAGCAGCTTGGGTGGGTCCCCCTACAATGAGCAGTTCTTC.

The CDR3 DNA reads as TGCAGCGTTGTTTTTACTGAAGCTTTCTTT. Its translation is CSVVFTEAFF. This chain links TRBV29-1 with TRBJ1-1; D remains unclear. CDR1 is SQVTM, CDR2 ANQGSEA, per germline. V was pared by 4 bases and J by 5 bases, with 5 bases between. This CDR3 region has 10 residues.

This chain links TRBV29-1 with TRBJ1-2; D not resolved. From germline, CDR1 is SQVTM and CDR2 ANQGSEA. V gave up 6 bases and J gave up 8 bases, with 10 bases separating them. The CDR3 is 10 amino acids. The CDR3 DNA is TGCAGCGTCGAGAGTGGGGGCTACACCTTC. Its translation: CSVESGGYTF.

This clone was observed a few times. This chain links TRBV6-6 with TRBJ1-1; D is ambiguous. CDR1 and CDR2 (germline): MNHNY, SVGAGI (reference sequence). Trimming removed 0 bases from V and 6 bases from J, with 11 bases in between. There are 14 residues in the CDR3. The CDR3 spells CASSYSAGIAEAFF. As DNA, the CDR3 is TGTGCCAGCAGTTACTCTGCGGGAATAGCTGAAGCTTTCTTT.

This clone occurred a few times. The chain couples TRBV30 to TRBJ2-6; D remains ambiguous. The V gene's germline CDR1 is GTSNPN and CDR2 SVGIG (reference sequence). The germline V and J ends were trimmed by 6 bases and 0 bases, with 6 bases remaining between them. This CDR3 region has 13 residues. In DNA, the CDR3 is TGTGCCTGCCGTTCCTCTGGGGCCAACGTCCTGACTTTC. It encodes CACRSSGANVLTF.

The V call is TRBV30, the J call TRBJ2-2; D may be TRBD1 or TRBD2 (5 bases each). CDR3 length: 13 amino acids. The V end lost 1 base, the J end lost 6 bases, and 9 bases lay between the germline ends. From germline, CDR1 is GTSNPN and CDR2 SVGIG (reference sequence). The CDR3 loop reads CAWSGGGSGELFF. The DNA for the CDR3 is TGTGCCTGGAGTGGTGGGGGTTCCGGGGAGCTGTTTTTT. Full variable domain (missing parts from reference TRBV30 and TRBJ2-2): SQTIHQWPATLVQPVGSPLSLECTVEGTSNPNLYWYRQAAGRGLQLLFYSVGIGQISSEVPQNLSASRPQDRQFILSSKKLLLSDSGFYLCAWSGGGSGELFFGEGSRLTVL.

The chain is built from TRBV6-6 and TRBJ1-1; TRBD1 might be the D (6 bases). The CDR3 is made up of 13 amino acids. V shed 0 bases and J shed 10 bases, with 12 bases lying between them. Per germline, CDR1 MNHNY and CDR2 SVGAGI (reference sequence). CDR3: CASSYSAEGGAFF. CDR3 bases: TGTGCCAGCAGTTACTCAGCGGAAGGGGGAGCTTTCTTT.

The V and J genes are TRBV19 and TRBJ1-6, with 10 bases identical to TRBD1. Germline V gene sequence: CDR1 LNHDA, CDR2 SQIVND (reference sequence). The CDR3 length is 18 residues. V shed 4 bases, J shed 5 bases, and the junction held 11 bases outside the gene matches. The CDR3 DNA reads TGTGCCAGTAGTACCCCATACCGCGGACAGGGGGATAATTCACCCCTCCACTTT. As protein: CASSTPYRGQGDNSPLHF.

This clone came up many times. This chain joins TRBV29-1 and TRBJ1-5; D perhaps matches TRBD1 (6 bases). Germline assignment: CDR1 SQVTM and CDR2 ANQGSEA. The V and J ends lost 4 bases and 1 base respectively, with 20 bases between them. The CDR3 has 17 residues. The CDR3 reads CSVGPLGGQGSNQPQHF. CDR3 nucleotide sequence: TGCAGCGTTGGCCCTCTCGGGGGGCAGGGGAGCAATCAGCCCCAGCATTTT.

This clone was detected a few times. The chain joins TRBV5-1 to TRBJ2-1; D may be TRBD2 (7 bases). Germline CDR1 is SGHRS and CDR2 is YFSETQ. There are 14 residues in the CDR3. V was trimmed by 0 bases and J by 6 bases, leaving 10 bases between them. The CDR3 reads CASSLDREGNEQFF. Here the CDR3 DNA reads TGCGCCAGCAGCTTGGACAGGGAGGGCAATGAGCAGTTCTTC.

The V and J genes are TRBV27 and TRBJ2-5, with 7 bases aligning to TRBD1. CDR1 is MNHEY, CDR2 SMNVEV, per germline (reference sequence). V lost 3 bases, J lost 1 base, and 5 bases stayed unmatched. The CDR3 contains 15 residues. The DNA for the CDR3 is TGTGCCAGCAGTTTGGTGCCAGGGGGCCAAGAGACCCAGTACTTC. This gives the protein CASSLVPGGQETQYF.

The chain is built from TRBV6-6 and TRBJ2-2, with a tentative D call TRBD2 (6 bases). In germline, CDR1 is MNHNY, CDR2 SVGAGI (reference sequence). With 5 bases removed from V and 3 bases from J, the gap between germline ends came to 13 bases. The CDR3 is 15 amino acids. DNA for the CDR3: TGTGCCAGCAGTATGGTGGGGGGTGACACCGGGGAGCTGTTTTTT. Translating it yields CASSMVGGDTGELFF.

V is TRBV2 and J is TRBJ2-5, with 10 bases that match TRBD1. Germline-derived CDR1 and CDR2 are SNHLY and FYNNEI. With 4 bases clipped from V and 5 bases from J, the junction kept 4 bases outside the gene matches. This CDR3 comprises 14 residues. The CDR3 loop reads CASSGQGAGETQYF. The CDR3 DNA sequence: TGTGCCAGCAGTGGACAGGGGGCCGGTGAGACCCAGTACTTC. Full variable domain (outside the CDR3, taken from reference TRBV2 and TRBJ2-5): EPEVTQTPSHQVTQMGQEVILRCVPISNHLYFYWYRQILGQKVEFLVSFYNNEISEKSEIFDDQFSVERPDGSNFTLKIRSTKLEDSAMYFCASSGQGAGETQYFGPGTRLLVL.

The V call is TRBV2, the J call TRBJ2-6; D gene uncertain. The CDR3 sequence is 16 residues long. The V and J ends lost 4 bases and 0 bases respectively, with 10 bases between them. Germline V CDR1 and CDR2: SNHLY, FYNNEI. CDR3 nucleotides: TGTGCCAGCAGTGTTCAGTCCCTCTCTGGGGCCAACGTCCTGACTTTC. Translated, it gives CASSVQSLSGANVLTF.

The V call is TRBV11-2, the J call TRBJ1-2, with a weak D call TRBD1 (5 bases). Germline CDR1 SGHAT, CDR2 FQNNGV. V was trimmed by 0 bases and J by 4 bases, leaving 9 bases between them. CDR3 size: 14 residues. The CDR3 here is CASSLDRAGYGYTF. The CDR3 region has the DNA TGTGCCAGCAGCTTAGACAGGGCCGGCTATGGCTACACCTTC.

This clone appeared once. The genes are TRBV9 and TRBJ1-2; TRBD1 aligns across 9 bases. In germline, CDR1 is SGDLS, CDR2 YYNGEE. V lost 2 bases, J lost 8 bases, and 13 bases stayed unmatched. The CDR3 is made up of 16 amino acids. For the CDR3, the DNA is TGTGCCAGCAGCGTTTCGAATAGGGGACAGGGCGTCGGCTACACCTTC. This codes for CASSVSNRGQGVGYTF.

The chain couples TRBV19 to TRBJ2-6; no firm D call. CDR3 size: 15 residues. The germline CDR1 and CDR2 sequences are LNHDA and SQIVND (reference sequence). Trimming cost V 7 bases and J 2 bases, with 12 bases left between them. CDR3 protein: CASTLDGPGANVLTF. The DNA for the CDR3 is TGTGCCAGTACCCTCGACGGACCTGGGGCCAACGTCCTGACTTTC. Supplemented by reference TRBV19 and TRBJ2-6, the full variable domain reads DGGITQSPKYLFRKEGQNVTLSCEQNLNHDAMYWYRQDPGQGLRLIYYSQIVNDFQKGDIAEGYSVSREKKESFPLTVTSAQKNPTAFYLCASTLDGPGANVLTFGAGSRLTVL.

This clone has ten or more counts. Other DNA sequences in the same sample also yield this CDR3. The chain combines TRBV7-6 with TRBJ2-5, with D perhaps matching TRBD1 (5 bases). The CDR3 loop spans 14 amino acids. Germline loops: CDR1 SGHVS, CDR2 FNYEAQ. V was trimmed by 1 base and J by 4 bases, leaving 10 bases between them. The CDR3 nucleotides read TGTGCCAGCAGCTTAGGGGGTAGGGGAGAGACCCAGTACTTC. It yields the protein CASSLGGRGETQYF.